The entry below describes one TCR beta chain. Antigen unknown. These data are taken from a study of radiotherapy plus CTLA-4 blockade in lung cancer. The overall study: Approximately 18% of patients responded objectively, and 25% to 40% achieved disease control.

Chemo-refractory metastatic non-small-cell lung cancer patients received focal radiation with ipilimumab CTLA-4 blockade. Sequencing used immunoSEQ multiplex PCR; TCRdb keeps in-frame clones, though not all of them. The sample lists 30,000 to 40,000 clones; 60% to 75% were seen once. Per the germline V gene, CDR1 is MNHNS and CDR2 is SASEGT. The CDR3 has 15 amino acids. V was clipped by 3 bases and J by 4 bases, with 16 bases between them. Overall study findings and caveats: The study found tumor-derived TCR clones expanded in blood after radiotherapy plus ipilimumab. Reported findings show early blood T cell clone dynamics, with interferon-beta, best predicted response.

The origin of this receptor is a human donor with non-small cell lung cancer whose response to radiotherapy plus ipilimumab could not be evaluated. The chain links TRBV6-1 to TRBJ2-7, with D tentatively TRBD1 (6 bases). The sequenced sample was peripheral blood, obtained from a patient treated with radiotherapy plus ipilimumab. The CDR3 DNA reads TGTGCCAGCAGTGACCGGACAGTCAAAGTTTACGAGCAGTACTTC. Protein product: CASSDRTVKVYEQYF.